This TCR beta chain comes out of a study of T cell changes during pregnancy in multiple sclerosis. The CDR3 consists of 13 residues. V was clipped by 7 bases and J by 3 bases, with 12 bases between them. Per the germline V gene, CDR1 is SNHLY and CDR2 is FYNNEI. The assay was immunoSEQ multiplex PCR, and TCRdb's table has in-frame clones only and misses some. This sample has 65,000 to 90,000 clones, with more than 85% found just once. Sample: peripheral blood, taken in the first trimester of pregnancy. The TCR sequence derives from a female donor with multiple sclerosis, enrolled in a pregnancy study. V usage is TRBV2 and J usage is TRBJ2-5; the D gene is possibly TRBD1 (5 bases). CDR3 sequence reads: CASILQVKETQYF. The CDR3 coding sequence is TGTGCCAGCATCCTACAGGTTAAAGAGACCCAGTACTTC.